This T cell receptor (beta chain) appears in the sequencing data of a study of identical twins. Study observations and caveats: Whereas memory repertoires showed no such difference, abundant cord blood beta clonotypes carried fewer insertions.

TCRdb re-derived calls from the 5' RACE reads in MiXCR, one entry per CDR3 protein. The table shows fewer than 250,000 distinct CDR3 sequences, with roughly a tenth occurring only once. Note on this clonotype: Its specificity is unknown.

The germline V gene encodes CDR1 SGHDT and CDR2 YYEEEE. Deletions cut 0 bases from V and 6 bases from J, with 13 bases between. This CDR3 is 15 amino acids long. V usage is TRBV5-6 and J usage is TRBJ1-5, with no clear D. This sequence was found in a woman under 30 in good health. Sequencing used memory (CD45RO+) T cells sorted from blood. The CDR3 coding sequence is TGTGCCAGCAGCTTGGGATCGGGCTCTGGTCAGCCCCAGCATTTT. Encoded protein: CASSLGSGSGQPQHF.